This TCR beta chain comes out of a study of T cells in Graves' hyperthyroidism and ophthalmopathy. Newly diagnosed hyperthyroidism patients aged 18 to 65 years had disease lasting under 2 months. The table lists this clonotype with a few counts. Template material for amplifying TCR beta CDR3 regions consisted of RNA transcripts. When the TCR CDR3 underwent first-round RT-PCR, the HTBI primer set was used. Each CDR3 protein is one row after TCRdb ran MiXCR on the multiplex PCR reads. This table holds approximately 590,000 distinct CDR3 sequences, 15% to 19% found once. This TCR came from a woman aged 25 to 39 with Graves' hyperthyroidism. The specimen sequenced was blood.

The CDR3 sequence: CASSRQGSFYEQYF. In DNA, the CDR3 is TGTGCCAGCAGTAGACAGGGGAGTTTCTACGAGCAGTACTTC. The chain joins TRBV6-1 to TRBJ2-7; 8 bases are shared with TRBD1. Losses at the gene ends were 5 bases for V and 3 bases for J; bases not matched to a gene: 6. This CDR3 is 14 amino acids long. In germline, CDR1 is MNHNS, CDR2 SASEGT.